This T cell receptor (beta chain) is drawn from a study of blood T cell repertoires in COVID-19. V was shortened by 0 bases and J by 2 bases, with 10 bases between the two germline ends. This CDR3 contains 15 residues. Germline loops: CDR1 SGHRS, CDR2 YFSETQ. The assay was immunoSEQ multiplex PCR, and TCRdb's table has in-frame clones only and misses some. The profile covers tens of thousands of clones, with approximately 82% appearing a single time and about 6% taken by the ten largest. The source material was peripheral blood. The V and J genes are TRBV5-1 and TRBJ2-3; D might be TRBD1 (6 bases). This receptor was identified in a human donor in a cohort sampled during active or convalescent COVID-19. CDR3 sequence reads: CASSLAGTTTDTQYF. DNA of the CDR3: TGCGCCAGCAGCTTGGCCGGGACAACCACAGATACGCAGTATTTT.